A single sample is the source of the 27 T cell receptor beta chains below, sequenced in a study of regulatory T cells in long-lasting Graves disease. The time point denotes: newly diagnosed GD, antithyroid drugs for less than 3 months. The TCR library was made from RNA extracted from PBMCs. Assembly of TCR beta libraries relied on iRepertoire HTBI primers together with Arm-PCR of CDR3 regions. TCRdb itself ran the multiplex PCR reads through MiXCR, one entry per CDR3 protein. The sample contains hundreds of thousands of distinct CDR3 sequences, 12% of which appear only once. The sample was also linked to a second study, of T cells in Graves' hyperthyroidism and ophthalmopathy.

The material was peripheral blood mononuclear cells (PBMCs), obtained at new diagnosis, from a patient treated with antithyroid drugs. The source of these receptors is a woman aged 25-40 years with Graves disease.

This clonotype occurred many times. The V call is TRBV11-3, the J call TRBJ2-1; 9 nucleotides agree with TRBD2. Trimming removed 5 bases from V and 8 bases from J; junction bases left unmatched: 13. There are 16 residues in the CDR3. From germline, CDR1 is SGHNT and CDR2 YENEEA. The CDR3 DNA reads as TGTGCCAGCAGCCCCGGGGGCGGGAGGGCCGGACATGAGCAGTTCTTC. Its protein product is CASSPGGGRAGHEQFF.

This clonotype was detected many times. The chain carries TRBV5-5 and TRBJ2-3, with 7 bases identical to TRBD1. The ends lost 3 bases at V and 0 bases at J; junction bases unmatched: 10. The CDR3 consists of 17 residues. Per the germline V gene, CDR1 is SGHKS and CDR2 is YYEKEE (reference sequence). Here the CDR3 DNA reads TGTGCCAGCAGCTGGACGATACAGGGGATTAGCACAGATACGCAGTATTTT. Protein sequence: CASSWTIQGISTDTQYF.

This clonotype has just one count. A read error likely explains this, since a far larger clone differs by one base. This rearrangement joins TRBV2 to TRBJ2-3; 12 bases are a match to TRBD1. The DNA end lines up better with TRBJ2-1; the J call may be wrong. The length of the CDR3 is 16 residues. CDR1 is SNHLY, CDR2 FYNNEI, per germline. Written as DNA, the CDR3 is TGTGCCAGCAGCAAGGGACAGGGGGCGATCTCCTACGAGCAGTTCTTC. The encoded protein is CASSKGQGAISYEQFF.

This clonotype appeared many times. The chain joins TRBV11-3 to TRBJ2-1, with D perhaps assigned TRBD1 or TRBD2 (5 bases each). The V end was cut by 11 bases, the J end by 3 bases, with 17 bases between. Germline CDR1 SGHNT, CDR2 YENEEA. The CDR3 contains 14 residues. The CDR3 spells CAAGKGSGYNEQFF. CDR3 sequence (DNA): TGTGCCGCAGGGAAAGGGAGCGGCTACAATGAGCAGTTCTTC.

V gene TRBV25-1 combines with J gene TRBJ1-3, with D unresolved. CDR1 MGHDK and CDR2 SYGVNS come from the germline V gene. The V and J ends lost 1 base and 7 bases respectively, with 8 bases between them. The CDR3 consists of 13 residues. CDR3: CASSELRRNTIYF. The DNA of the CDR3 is TGTGCCAGCAGTGAATTACGGAGGAACACCATATATTTT. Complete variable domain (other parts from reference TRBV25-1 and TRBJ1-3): EADIYQTPRYLVIGTGKKITLECSQTMGHDKMYWYQQDPGMELHLIHYSYGVNSTEKGDLSSESTVSRIRTEHFPLTLESARPSHTSQYLCASSELRRNTIYFGEGSWLTVV.

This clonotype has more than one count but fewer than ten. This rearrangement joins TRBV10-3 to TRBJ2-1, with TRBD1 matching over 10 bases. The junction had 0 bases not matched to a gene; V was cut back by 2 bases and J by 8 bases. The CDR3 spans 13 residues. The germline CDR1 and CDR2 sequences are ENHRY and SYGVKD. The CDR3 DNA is TGTGCCATCAGTGAGGACAGGGGGCATGAGCAGTTCTTC. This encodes CAISEDRGHEQFF.

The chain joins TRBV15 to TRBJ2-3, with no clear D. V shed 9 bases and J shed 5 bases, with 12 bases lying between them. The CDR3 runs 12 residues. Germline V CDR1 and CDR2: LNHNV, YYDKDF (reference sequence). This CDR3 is CATSEERDTQYF. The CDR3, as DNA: TGTGCCACTTCGGAAGAGAGAGATACGCAGTATTTT.

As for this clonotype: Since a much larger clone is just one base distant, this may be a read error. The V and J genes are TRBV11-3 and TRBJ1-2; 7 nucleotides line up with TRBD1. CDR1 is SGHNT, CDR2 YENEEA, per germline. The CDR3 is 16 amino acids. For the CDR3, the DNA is TGTGCCGGCAGCTTACGGGGGACAGTACTTTTCTATGGCTACACCTTC. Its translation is CAGSLRGTVLFYGYTF.

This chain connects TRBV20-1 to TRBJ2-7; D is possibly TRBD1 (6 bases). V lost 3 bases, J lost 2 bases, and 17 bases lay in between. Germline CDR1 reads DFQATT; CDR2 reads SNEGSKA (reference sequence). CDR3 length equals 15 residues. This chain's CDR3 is CSASFPATGPYEQYF. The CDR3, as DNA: TGCAGTGCTAGTTTCCCTGCGACAGGCCCCTACGAGCAGTACTTC.

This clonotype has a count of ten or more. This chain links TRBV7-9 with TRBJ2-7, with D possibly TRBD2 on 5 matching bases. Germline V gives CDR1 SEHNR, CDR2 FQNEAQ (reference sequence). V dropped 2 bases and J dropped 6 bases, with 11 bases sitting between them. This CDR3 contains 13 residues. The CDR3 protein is CASSLNGVTEQYF. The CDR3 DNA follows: TGTGCCAGCAGCTTAAACGGGGTCACCGAGCAGTACTTC.

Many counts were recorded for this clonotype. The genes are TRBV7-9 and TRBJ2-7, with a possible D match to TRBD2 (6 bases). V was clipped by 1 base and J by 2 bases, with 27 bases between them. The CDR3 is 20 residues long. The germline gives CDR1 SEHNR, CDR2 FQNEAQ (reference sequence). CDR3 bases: TGTGCCAGCAGCTTAGAATCAGACCGGGACTCCCCCGGTTTGACCTACGAGCAGTACTTC. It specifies CASSLESDRDSPGLTYEQYF.

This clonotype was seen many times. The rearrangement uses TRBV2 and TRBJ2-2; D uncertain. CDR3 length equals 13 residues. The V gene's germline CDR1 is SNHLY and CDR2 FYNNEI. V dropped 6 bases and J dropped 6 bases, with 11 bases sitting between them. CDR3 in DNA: TGTGCCAGCAGAGCAACACGACCCGGGGAGCTGTTTTTT. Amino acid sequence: CASRATRPGELFF.

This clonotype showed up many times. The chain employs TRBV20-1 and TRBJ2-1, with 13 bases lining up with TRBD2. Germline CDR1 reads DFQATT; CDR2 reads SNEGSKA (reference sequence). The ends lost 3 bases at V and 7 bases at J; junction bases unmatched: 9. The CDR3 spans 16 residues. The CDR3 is CSASLLAGGPWNEQFF. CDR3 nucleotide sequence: TGCAGTGCTAGCCTACTAGCGGGAGGGCCATGGAATGAGCAGTTCTTC.

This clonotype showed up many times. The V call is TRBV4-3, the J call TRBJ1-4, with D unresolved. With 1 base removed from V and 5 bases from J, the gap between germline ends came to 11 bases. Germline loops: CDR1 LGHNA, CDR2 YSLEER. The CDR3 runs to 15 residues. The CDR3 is CASSQAADTNEKLFF. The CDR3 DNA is TGCGCCAGCAGCCAAGCCGCAGACACAAATGAAAAACTGTTTTTT.

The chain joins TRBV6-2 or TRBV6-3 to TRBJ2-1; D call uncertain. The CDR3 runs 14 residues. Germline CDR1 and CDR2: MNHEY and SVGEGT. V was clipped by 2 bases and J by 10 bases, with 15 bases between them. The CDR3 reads CASSYPKGSPEQFF. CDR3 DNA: TGTGCCAGCAGTTACCCGAAGGGTAGCCCCGAGCAGTTCTTC.

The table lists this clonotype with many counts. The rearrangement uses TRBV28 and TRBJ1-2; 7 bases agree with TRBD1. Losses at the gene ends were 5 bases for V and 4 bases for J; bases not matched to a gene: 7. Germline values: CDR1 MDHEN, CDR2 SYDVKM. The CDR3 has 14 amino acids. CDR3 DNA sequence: TGTGCCAGCAGTCCCACGGACAGGATCTATGGCTACACCTTC. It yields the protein CASSPTDRIYGYTF.

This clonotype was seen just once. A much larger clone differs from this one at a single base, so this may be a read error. CDR3 in amino acids: CASGSGREINSYEQYF. CDR3 DNA: TGTGCCAGCGGTAGCGGACGGGAGATCAACTCCTACGAGCAGTACTTC. This sequence joins TRBV12-3 or TRBV12-4 and TRBJ2-7, with D perhaps matching TRBD2 (6 bases). Trimming stripped 8 bases from V and 0 bases from J, with 20 bases between. CDR3 length: 16 residues.

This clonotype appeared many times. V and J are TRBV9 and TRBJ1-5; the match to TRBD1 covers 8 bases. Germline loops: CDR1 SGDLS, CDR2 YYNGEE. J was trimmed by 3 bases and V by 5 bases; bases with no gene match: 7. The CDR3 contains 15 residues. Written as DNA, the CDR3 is TGTGCCAGCAGTACCGGGACAGGACCCAATCAGCCCCAGCATTTT. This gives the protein CASSTGTGPNQPQHF. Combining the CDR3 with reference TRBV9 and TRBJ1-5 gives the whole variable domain DSGVTQTPKHLITATGQRVTLRCSPRSGDLSVYWYQQSLDQGLQFLIQYYNGEERAKGNILERFSAQQFPDLHSELNLSSLELGDSALYFCASSTGTGPNQPQHFGDGTRLSIL.

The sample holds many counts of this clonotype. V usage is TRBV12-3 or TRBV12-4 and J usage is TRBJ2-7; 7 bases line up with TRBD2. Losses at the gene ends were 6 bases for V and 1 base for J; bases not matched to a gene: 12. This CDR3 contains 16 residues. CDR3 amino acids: CASSGGWGTGSYEQYF. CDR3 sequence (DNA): TGTGCCAGCAGCGGGGGGTGGGGAACGGGTTCCTACGAGCAGTACTTC.

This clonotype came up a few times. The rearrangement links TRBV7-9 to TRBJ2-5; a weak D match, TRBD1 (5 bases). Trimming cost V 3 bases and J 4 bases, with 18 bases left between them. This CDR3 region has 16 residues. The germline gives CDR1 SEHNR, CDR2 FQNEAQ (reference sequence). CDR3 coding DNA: TGTGCCAGCAGCTTTTGGGGCAGGACAACACTAGAGACCCAGTACTTC. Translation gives CASSFWGRTTLETQYF.

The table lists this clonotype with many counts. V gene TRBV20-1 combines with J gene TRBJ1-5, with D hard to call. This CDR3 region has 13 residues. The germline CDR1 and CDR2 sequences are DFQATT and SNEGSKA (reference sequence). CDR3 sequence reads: CSQIGPLNQPQHF. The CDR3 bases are TGCAGCCAAATCGGACCTTTGAATCAGCCCCAGCATTTT.

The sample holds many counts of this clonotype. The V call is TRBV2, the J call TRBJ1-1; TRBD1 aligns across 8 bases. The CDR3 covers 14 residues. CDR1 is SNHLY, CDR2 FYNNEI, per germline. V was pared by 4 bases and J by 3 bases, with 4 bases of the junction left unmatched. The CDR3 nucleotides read TGTGCCAGCAGTGTGGACAGGGCTGACACTGAAGCTTTCTTT. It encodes CASSVDRADTEAFF.

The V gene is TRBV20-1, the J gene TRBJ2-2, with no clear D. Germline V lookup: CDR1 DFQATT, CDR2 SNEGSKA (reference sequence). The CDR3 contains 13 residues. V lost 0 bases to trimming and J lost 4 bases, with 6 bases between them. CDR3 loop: CSARDGGTGELFF. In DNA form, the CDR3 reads TGCAGTGCTAGAGATGGCGGCACCGGGGAGCTGTTTTTT.

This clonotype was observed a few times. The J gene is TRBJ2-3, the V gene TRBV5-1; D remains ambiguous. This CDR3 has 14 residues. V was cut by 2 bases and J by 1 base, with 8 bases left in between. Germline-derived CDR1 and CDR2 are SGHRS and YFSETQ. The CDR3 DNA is TGCGCCAGCAGCTTTGGAAAAGGCACAGATACGCAGTATTTT. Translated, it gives CASSFGKGTDTQYF.

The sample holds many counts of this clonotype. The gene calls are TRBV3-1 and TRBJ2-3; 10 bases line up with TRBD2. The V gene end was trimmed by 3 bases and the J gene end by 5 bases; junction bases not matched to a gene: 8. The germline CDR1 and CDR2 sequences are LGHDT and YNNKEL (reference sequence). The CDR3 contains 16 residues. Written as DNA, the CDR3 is TGTGCCAGCAGCCAGCCTAGCGGGGGAAAAGGAGATACGCAGTATTTT. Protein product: CASSQPSGGKGDTQYF.

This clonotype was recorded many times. CDR3 bases: TGTGCCAGCAGCCAAGATCACGGGGGGGGAGAAAAACTGTTTTTT. Its protein product is CASSQDHGGGEKLFF. The chain recombines TRBV3-1 with TRBJ1-4, with D perhaps matching TRBD1 (5 bases). The CDR3 runs to 15 residues. The V end lost 0 bases, the J end lost 8 bases, and 13 bases lay between the germline ends. Germline lookup yields CDR1 LGHDT and CDR2 YNNKEL (reference sequence). The full variable domain, in which reference TRBV3-1 and TRBJ1-4 provide the parts outside the CDR3, is DTAVSQTPKYLVTQMGNDKSIKCEQNLGHDTMYWYKQDSKKFLKIMFSYNNKELIINETVPNRFSPKSPDKAHLNLHINSLELGDSAVYFCASSQDHGGGEKLFFGSGTQLSVL.

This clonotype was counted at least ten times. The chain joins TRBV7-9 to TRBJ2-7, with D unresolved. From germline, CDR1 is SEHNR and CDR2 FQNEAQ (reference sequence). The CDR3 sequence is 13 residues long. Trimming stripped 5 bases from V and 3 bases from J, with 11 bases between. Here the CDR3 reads CASSVGLFYEQYF. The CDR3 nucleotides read TGTGCCAGCAGCGTGGGTCTTTTCTACGAGCAGTACTTC.